This T cell receptor beta chain comes out of a study of T-cell reconstitution after alpha-beta-depleted transplantation in children. Whole-study findings and limits: At one year after transplant, newly produced T cells mostly accounted for T-cell counts and diversity. Reportedly, alpha-beta T cells present about two months post-transplant originated from several hundred expanded clones of graft origin. Diversity of TCRbeta at day 60 was high in some patients, arising from surviving recipient T cells and thymic progenitors.

Unique molecular identifiers were used to barcode this TCRbeta library. TCRdb called the PCR reads again in MiXCR, with one record for every CDR3 protein. The data contain about 980,000 distinct CDR3 sequences, about 29% of them singletons. CDR3 length: 16 residues. Trimming took 3 bases from V and 2 from J, leaving 15 bases between them. Germline CDR1 is KGHSH and CDR2 is LQKENI. Concerning this clonotype: As yet, its antigen is unknown.

This material consisted of PBMCs, mostly from graft donor cells, taken 360 days after TCRalphabeta/CD19-depleted stem cell transplant. The clonotype comes from a boy in the first two years of life who had a stem cell transplant for SCID, so the T cells may come from the graft donor. This sequence joins TRBV18 and TRBJ2-3; D possibly uses TRBD1 or TRBD2 (5 bases each). The CDR3 coding sequence is TGTGCCAGCTCACCCATCCGGGACGGTCTCACAGATACGCAGTATTTT. Its protein is CASSPIRDGLTDTQYF.